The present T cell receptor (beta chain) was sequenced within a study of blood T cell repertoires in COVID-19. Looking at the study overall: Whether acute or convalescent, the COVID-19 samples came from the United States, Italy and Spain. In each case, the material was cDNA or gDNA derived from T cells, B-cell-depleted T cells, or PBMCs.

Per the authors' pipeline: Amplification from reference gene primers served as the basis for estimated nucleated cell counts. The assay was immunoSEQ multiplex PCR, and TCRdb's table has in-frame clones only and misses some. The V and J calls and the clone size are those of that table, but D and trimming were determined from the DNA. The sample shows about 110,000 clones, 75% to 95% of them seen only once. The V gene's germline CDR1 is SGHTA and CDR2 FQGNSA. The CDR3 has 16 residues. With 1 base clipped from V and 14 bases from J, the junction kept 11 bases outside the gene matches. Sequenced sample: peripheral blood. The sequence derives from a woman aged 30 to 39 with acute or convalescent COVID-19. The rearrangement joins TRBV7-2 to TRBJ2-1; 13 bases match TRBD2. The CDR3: CASSLELAGGSPSKFF. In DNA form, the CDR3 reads TGTGCCAGCAGCTTAGAACTAGCGGGAGGGTCCCCGTCTAAGTTCTTC.